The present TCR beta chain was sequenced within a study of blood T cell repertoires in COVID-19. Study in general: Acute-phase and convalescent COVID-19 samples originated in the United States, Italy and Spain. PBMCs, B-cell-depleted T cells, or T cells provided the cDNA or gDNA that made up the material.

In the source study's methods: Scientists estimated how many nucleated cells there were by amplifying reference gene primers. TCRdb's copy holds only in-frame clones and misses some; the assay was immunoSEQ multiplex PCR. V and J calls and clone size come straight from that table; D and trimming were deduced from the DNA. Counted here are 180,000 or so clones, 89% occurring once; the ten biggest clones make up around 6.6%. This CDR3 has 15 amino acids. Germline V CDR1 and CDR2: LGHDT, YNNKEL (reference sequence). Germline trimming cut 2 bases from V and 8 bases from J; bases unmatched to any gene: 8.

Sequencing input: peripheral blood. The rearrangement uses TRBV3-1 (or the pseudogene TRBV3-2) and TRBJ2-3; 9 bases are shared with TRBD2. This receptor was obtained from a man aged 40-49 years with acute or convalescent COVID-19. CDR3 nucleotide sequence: TGTGCCAGCAGCCAAAAAGGCGGGGGGGCCAGTACGCAGTATTTT. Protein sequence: CASSQKGGGASTQYF.